This T cell receptor beta chain was retrieved from a study of Tregs in tolerant kidney transplant recipients. Sequencing was performed with immunoSEQ multiplex PCR; in TCRdb, only in-frame clones are kept and a portion is missing. The sample holds about 240,000 clones, about four fifths seen once. Germline CDR1 SGHRS, CDR2 YFSETQ. This CDR3 has 12 residues. V gave up 1 base and J gave up 11 bases, with 12 bases separating them. This chain links TRBV5-1 with TRBJ1-1; tentative D call: TRBD1 (5 bases). The receptor was derived from a human donor in good health. The specimen was CD4+ T cells from blood. The chain's CDR3 is CASSLYGAPAFF. The CDR3 nucleotides are TGCGCCAGCAGCTTGTACGGGGCTCCGGCTTTCTTT. Drawing the rest from reference TRBV5-1 and TRBJ1-1, the complete variable domain is KAGVTQTPRYLIKTRGQQVTLSCSPISGHRSVSWYQQTPGQGLQFLFEYFSETQRNKGNFPGRFSGRQFSNSRSEMNVSTLELGDSALYLCASSLYGAPAFFGQGTRLTVV.